A single sample is the source of the 12 T cell receptor beta chains below, sequenced in a study of T cell changes during pregnancy in multiple sclerosis. Generated by immunoSEQ multiplex PCR, the TCRdb table keeps only in-frame clones and is missing some. There are nearly 70,000 clones in the sample; 92% occur only once, and about 1.4% lies in the top ten. The specimen comprised peripheral blood, sampled in the second trimester of pregnancy. All receptors derive from a female donor in good health, enrolled as a control in a pregnancy study.

J is TRBJ2-6 and V is TRBV6-5; D gene unclear. The CDR3 loop spans 14 amino acids. The V and J ends lost 6 bases and 0 bases respectively, with 6 bases between them. CDR1 MNHEY and CDR2 SVGAGI come from the germline V gene. CDR3: CASSYLSGANVLTF. CDR3 in DNA: TGTGCCAGCAGCTACCTCTCTGGGGCCAACGTCCTGACTTTC.

This chain joins TRBV10-1 and TRBJ2-7; D is unclear. CDR3 length: 13 residues. V lost 7 bases, J lost 1 base, and 11 bases lay in between. Germline assignment: CDR1 WNHNN and CDR2 SYGVQD (reference sequence). CDR3 sequence (DNA): TGCGCCAGCAAGGCGGAGAGTTCCTACGAGCAGTACTTC. Its protein product is CASKAESSYEQYF.

The V and J genes are TRBV7-9 and TRBJ2-7, with 7 bases aligning to TRBD2. J was trimmed by 6 bases and V by 8 bases; bases with no gene match: 10. Germline V gene data show CDR1 as SEHNR and CDR2 as FQNEAQ (reference sequence). CDR3 length: 13 residues. CDR3 nucleotides: TGTGCCAGCGGGGGGGGTCCAAGGAGCGAGCAGTACTTC. Its translation is CASGGGPRSEQYF.

In DNA form, the CDR3 reads TGTGCCAGCAGCCCAACACGGAGCTCTGGAAACACCATATATTTT. Amino acid sequence: CASSPTRSSGNTIYF. The chain carries TRBV7-8 and TRBJ1-3; no reliable D call. V was clipped by 5 bases and J by 0 bases, with 11 bases between them. The CDR3 covers 15 residues. Germline V lookup: CDR1 SGHVS, CDR2 FQNEAQ. Looking up the rest from reference TRBV7-8 and TRBJ1-3 gives the full variable domain: GAGVSQSPRYKVAKRGQDVALRCDPISGHVSLFWYQQALGQGPEFLTYFQNEAQLDKSGLPSDRFFAERPEGSVSTLKIQRTQQEDSAVYLCASSPTRSSGNTIYFGEGSWLTVV.

V usage is TRBV27 and J usage is TRBJ2-2; D not certain. V lost 2 bases and J lost 7, with 8 bases in between. The germline V gene has CDR1 MNHEY and CDR2 SMNVEV (reference sequence). The CDR3 extends over 13 amino acids. CDR3: CASSLQEHGELFF. The CDR3 DNA is TGTGCCAGCAGTTTACAGGAACACGGGGAGCTGTTTTTT.

This chain joins TRBV2 and TRBJ1-1; the match to TRBD1 covers 9 bases. Germline V gene sequence: CDR1 SNHLY, CDR2 FYNNEI. The CDR3 is 14 amino acids. The V gene end was trimmed by 6 bases and the J gene end by 5 bases; junction bases not matched to a gene: 7. The CDR3 DNA reads as TGTGCCAGCAGCTCCACGACAGGGGGTACTGAAGCTTTCTTT. As protein: CASSSTTGGTEAFF.

Remarks on this clone: An end of the junction differs from the germline gene, which may be a read error. The chain links TRBV7-3 to TRBJ2-1; D is ambiguous. Germline V gene sequence: CDR1 SGHTA, CDR2 FQGTGA. This CDR3 contains 13 residues. The DNA for the CDR3 is TGTGCCCGCAGCTTAAGTTCGAGAACTGAGCAGTTCTTC. Its translation is CARSLSSRTEQFF.

The rearrangement uses TRBV19 and TRBJ1-4; 9 bases are shared with TRBD1. CDR3 length equals 13 residues. J gave up 6 bases and V 8 bases, and 4 bases lay outside the gene matches. The V gene's germline CDR1 is LNHDA and CDR2 SQIVND (reference sequence). Here the CDR3 DNA reads TGTGCCAGTCAGGACAGGGGTTATGAAAAACTGTTTTTT. Protein: CASQDRGYEKLFF.

V is TRBV7-6 and J is TRBJ2-7, with D possibly being TRBD2 (7 bases). This CDR3 contains 13 residues. CDR1 is SGHVS, CDR2 FNYEAQ, per germline. The germline V and J ends were trimmed by 5 bases and 7 bases, with 15 bases remaining between them. DNA of the CDR3: TGTGCCAGCAGCCTGTCGGGGGGCCGGGAGCAGTACTTC. This translates into CASSLSGGREQYF.

This rearrangement joins TRBV27 to TRBJ2-3; D uncertain. Trimming shortened V by 7 bases and J by 4 bases, and 12 bases separated the two germline ends. The CDR3 loop spans 13 amino acids. Germline CDR1 and CDR2: MNHEY and SMNVEV (reference sequence). CDR3 in DNA: TGTGCCAGCACCCTCCCCCTCCCAGATACGCAGTATTTT. It translates to CASTLPLPDTQYF.

The gene calls are TRBV7-9 and TRBJ2-7; no definite D call. This CDR3 spans 15 amino acids. Germline CDR1 SEHNR, CDR2 FQNEAQ (reference sequence). Between the trimmed V and J ends, which lost 6 bases and 2 bases, there was a span of 17 bases. CDR3 sequence: CASSLHTNTPYEQYF. The DNA of the CDR3 is TGTGCCAGCAGTTTACACACTAACACGCCCTACGAGCAGTACTTC.

This clone has only a few counts. This sequence joins TRBV5-1 and TRBJ1-2; a possible D gene is TRBD1 (6 bases). CDR1 is SGHRS and CDR2 is YFSETQ in the germline V gene. This CDR3 comprises 14 residues. V dropped 4 bases and J dropped 4 bases, with 14 bases sitting between them. The CDR3 DNA follows: TGCGCCAGCAGCATCAGGACAGATGGCTATGGCTACACCTTC. Its protein product is CASSIRTDGYGYTF.